The TCR beta chain described here comes from a study of cytomegalovirus exposure and HLA in healthy donors. The germline V and J ends were trimmed by 2 bases and 0 bases, with 11 bases remaining between them. CDR3 length equals 15 residues. Germline V gene lookup returns CDR1 MNHNY and CDR2 SVGAGI (reference sequence). Study-wide results and limits: The study labeled under 200 TCR beta chains cytomegalovirus-associated. Some V segments could not be told apart, so they were left out, TRBV6-2 and TRBV6-3 among them. About 87% or about 30% of the time was how often most TCR beta V segments were productive, according to an earlier analysis.

60 Vbeta and 13 Jbeta primers were used in PCR. Using immunoSEQ multiplex PCR, the repertoire was profiled, and TCRdb retains in-frame clones only, with some absent. In the table there are about 130,000 clones, 70% to 80% of which are singletons. A remark on this clone: Its antigen is undetermined.

This TCR was recovered from a man aged 25 to 45 in good health and CMV-seronegative. Source material: PBMCs. This chain uses TRBV6-6 with TRBJ2-7; maybe TRBD1 (5 bases). The CDR3 DNA is TGTGCCAGCAGTTACGTGGGGCTGCACTCCTACGAGCAGTACTTC. Encoded protein: CASSYVGLHSYEQYF.